This T cell receptor beta chain was recovered during a study of cytomegalovirus exposure and HLA in healthy donors (dated by TCRdb to the late 2010s). For the wider study: A later analysis indicated that the roughly 120 validation repertoires were generated on the platform also employed for the 670 or so repertoires of the first cohort. The study was designed to test whether signatures of past pathogen exposure could be identified by cataloging public T cell receptors. A separate validation cohort of over a hundred different subjects was used in addition to the approximately 700-subject first cohort. High-throughput TCR immunosequencing, statistical association of individual TCRs with disease status, and machine learning were combined to predict cytomegalovirus infection status.

The method was the immunoSEQ multiplex PCR assay. The authors' analysis ran thus. A statistical classification framework was built for diagnosing cytomegalovirus status from the catalog of TCR beta chain sequences. Not all clones reach the TCRdb copy of this immuneACCESS table, which keeps in-frame sequences only. Checked studies attribute under half of the gap to unresolved V genes and leave the rest unexplained. The V and J calls and clone size come from that table; D and trimming were worked out from the DNA. The table for this sample lists 100,000 to 150,000 clones; approximately 94% of them were counted only once. The top ten clonotypes cover less than 2% of the sample. In regard to this clone: Its antigen remains unidentified. The input lacks base qualities; no much larger clone sits a single base away.

From its cysteine to its phenylalanine, the CDR3 spans 14 amino acids. This entry keeps only the CDR3 DNA: 42 bases, framed from base 1. Reading the germline V gene (reference sequence) gives CDR1 MNHEY and CDR2 SMNVEV. Trimming removed 3 bases from V and 2 bases from J; the gene matches leave 1 base unexplained. The donors were included in the validation cohort of around 120 subjects, a group kept apart from the roughly 610-subject first cohort. What the authors observed across the whole study: A total of about 180 TCR beta chains were listed by the study as associated with cytomegalovirus. While some public TCRs were present in many individuals, most TCR sequences turned up only very rarely across donors. All 120 or so repertoires were used to score co-occurrence in the validation cohort in a later analysis, because that analysis had no HLA typing for the cohort. In a later analysis, TCRs clustered in the first cohort were found to also tend to co-occur in the roughly 120 validation repertoires, with approximately 95% of cluster scores above 0. In vitro tests confirmed that three of the cytomegalovirus-associated TCR beta chains recognize cytomegalovirus antigens. Cytomegalovirus status was reported to be diagnosed by the classifier with high specificity and sensitivity in both the original and validation cohorts. It was suggested by the authors that the approach could potentially be generalized to other disease states and immunological phenotypes.

Sequencing input: PBMCs. This receptor was identified in a man aged 18 to 29 in good health and CMV-seronegative. This sequence uses TRBV27 and TRBJ2-7; TRBD1 agrees with 10 junctional bases. The CDR3 region has the sequence CASSLGTGAYEQYF. The DNA reads as follows: TGTGCCAGCAGTTTGGGGACAGGGGCCTACGAGCAGTACTTC.